One sample yielded the 21 T cell receptor beta chains listed below, sequenced in a study of regulatory T cells in long-lasting Graves disease. CDR3-region Arm-PCR and iRepertoire HTBI primers produced the TCR beta libraries. TCRdb re-called the multiplex PCR reads with MiXCR, one entry per CDR3 protein. The sample holds hundreds of thousands of distinct CDR3 sequences; 20% to 25% are singletons and the top ten take less than 9%. Time point specified: persistent/refractory GD, antithyroid drugs over 5 years with positive TRAb. RNA isolated from PBMCs was used to make the TCR library. Specimen: peripheral blood mononuclear cells (PBMCs), collected when the disease was refractory, from a patient treated with antithyroid drugs. The receptor set was obtained from a female donor with Graves disease.

The chain has TRBV12-3 or TRBV12-4 and TRBJ2-2, with TRBD2 matching 13 bases. The CDR3 sequence is 16 residues long. V lost 5 bases and J lost 14; bases outside the gene matches: 14. The CDR3 bases are TGTGCCAGCAGTCTACGGGGACTAGCGGGGCGATACGGACTGTTTTTT. Protein sequence: CASSLRGLAGRYGLFF.

The chain has TRBV5-6 and TRBJ2-3; TRBD1 might be the D (8 bases). CDR3 size: 15 residues. V was clipped by 5 bases and J by 6 bases, with 19 bases between them. Looked up from germline, CDR1 is SGHDT and CDR2 is YYEEEE. The CDR3, as DNA: TGTGCCAGCAGACGCCAGGGGGCCGGGAGGGATACGCAGTATTTT. It translates to CASRRQGAGRDTQYF.

This clonotype was picked up a small number of times. The chain uses TRBV24-1 and TRBJ2-7; D perhaps matches TRBD2 (5 bases). V lost 7 bases and J 0 bases, leaving 6 bases between the germline ends. CDR1 and CDR2 (germline): KGHDR, SFDVKD. CDR3 length equals 12 residues. CDR3 region: CATSGNSYEQYF. In DNA, the CDR3 is TGTGCCACCAGCGGGAACTCCTACGAGCAGTACTTC.

This chain joins TRBV15 and TRBJ2-7; TRBD2 matches 11 bases. The trim removed 5 bases at V and 7 bases at J, leaving 4 bases unmatched. In germline, CDR1 is LNHNV, CDR2 YYDKDF (reference sequence). This CDR3 has 13 residues. The CDR3 loop reads CATSVLAGEEQYF. The CDR3 DNA follows: TGTGCCACCAGCGTACTAGCGGGGGAGGAGCAGTACTTC.

The genes are TRBV5-1 and TRBJ2-7; perhaps TRBD1 as D (6 bases). V was pared by 2 bases and J by 1 base, with 10 bases between. The CDR3 runs 14 residues. From germline, CDR1 is SGHRS and CDR2 YFSETQ. CDR3 sequence reads: CASSFAGDSYEQYF. DNA of the CDR3: TGCGCCAGCAGCTTTGCAGGGGATTCCTACGAGCAGTACTTC.

This clonotype was found a few times. This may be a read error: a much more frequent sequence differs by one nucleotide. The V call is TRBV6-1, the J call TRBJ2-5; no clear D. V lost 3 bases, J lost 4 bases, and 3 bases lay in between. CDR3 length equals 11 residues. The V gene's germline CDR1 is MNHNS and CDR2 SASEGT. The DNA for the CDR3 is TGTGCCAGCAGTGATACAGAGACCCAGTACTTC. Translating gives CASSDTETQYF.

This chain connects TRBV24-1 to TRBJ1-5, with 10 bases aligning to TRBD1. This CDR3 has 16 amino acids. In germline, CDR1 is KGHDR, CDR2 SFDVKD. Germline trimming cut 3 bases from V and 6 bases from J; bases unmatched to any gene: 7. Here the CDR3 DNA reads TGTGCCACCAGTGATGCGACAGGGGGCTCTGCTCAGCCCCAGCATTTT. Protein sequence: CATSDATGGSAQPQHF.

This clonotype has just a few counts. Since the CDR3 does not end with the conserved phenylalanine or tryptophan, this likely comes from a read error. V gene TRBV12-3 or TRBV12-4 combines with J gene TRBJ2-2, with D possibly TRBD1 on 6 matching bases. Trimming removed 4 bases from V and 6 bases from J, with 6 bases in between. The CDR3 consists of 12 residues. CDR3 DNA: TGTGCCAGCAGTTCAGGGGCCGGGGAGCTGTTTTCT. Its translation: CASSSGAGELFS.

In this sample, this clonotype turned up many times. The chain couples TRBV6-1 to TRBJ1-3; D remains unclear. This CDR3 comprises 16 residues. Trimming shortened V by 7 bases and J by 0 bases, and 16 bases separated the two germline ends. The germline gives CDR1 MNHNS, CDR2 SASEGT. CDR3 amino acids: CASTQEDWSSGNTIYF. CDR3 coding DNA: TGTGCCAGCACCCAAGAGGACTGGAGCTCTGGAAACACCATATATTTT.

This clonotype was detected many times. This sequence joins TRBV12-3 or TRBV12-4 and TRBJ1-4, with 10 bases that match TRBD1. V lost 6 bases, J lost 6 bases, and 10 bases stayed unmatched. This CDR3 is 16 amino acids long. CDR3 nucleotide sequence: TGTGCCAGCAGCCCCGCCATCGGGACAGGGGATGAAAAACTGTTTTTT. It is translated as CASSPAIGTGDEKLFF.

This clonotype was counted at least ten times. This sequence joins TRBV28 and TRBJ1-2; the D gene is possibly TRBD1 (6 bases). CDR1 is MDHEN and CDR2 is SYDVKM in the germline V gene. CDR3 size: 13 residues. Trimming cost V 7 bases and J 4 bases, with 13 bases left between them. The CDR3 region is CASIQGGSYGYTF. The CDR3, as DNA: TGTGCCAGCATCCAAGGGGGGTCCTATGGCTACACCTTC.

V gene TRBV5-1 combines with J gene TRBJ1-1; 8 bases map to TRBD1. The CDR3 sequence is 15 residues long. Germline CDR1 reads SGHRS; CDR2 reads YFSETQ. Trimming cost V 2 bases and J 2 bases; bases outside gene matches: 5. CDR3 bases: TGCGCCAGCAGCTTCCCAGGGGGCGAAAACACTGAAGCTTTCTTT. Its translation is CASSFPGGENTEAFF.

This chain connects TRBV28 to TRBJ2-3; 11 positions match TRBD2. Germline lookup yields CDR1 MDHEN and CDR2 SYDVKM. V dropped 4 bases and J dropped 7; count of bases not matched to a gene: 13. The length of the CDR3 is 17 residues. The CDR3 spells CASSSSILAGVRYTQYF. The CDR3 DNA reads as TGTGCCAGCAGTTCCTCTATACTAGCGGGAGTGAGGTATACGCAGTATTTT.

The chain has TRBV6-2 or TRBV6-3 and TRBJ2-2; 10 nucleotides line up with TRBD2. The CDR3 has 17 residues. V lost 5 bases to trimming and J lost 6 bases; unmatched junction nucleotides: 12. The germline gives CDR1 MNHEY, CDR2 SVGEGT. CDR3 coding DNA: TGTGCCAGCAGTCCGATACTAGCGGGAAGTCTCGCCGGGGAGCTGTTTTTT. Its protein product is CASSPILAGSLAGELFF.

This clonotype was counted between two and nine times. This chain uses TRBV6-1 with TRBJ2-5, with 9 bases lining up with TRBD2. Per the germline V gene, CDR1 is MNHNS and CDR2 is SASEGT. The CDR3 is made up of 14 amino acids. The V segment lost 11 bases and the J segment 6 bases; nucleotides outside the gene matches: 13. The CDR3 DNA sequence: TGTGCCTGTAGCGGGGGCCTGGGACTGAAGACCCAGTACTTC. It translates to CACSGGLGLKTQYF.

The V and J genes are TRBV4-3 and TRBJ1-2; no definite D call. Trimming removed 0 bases at V and 2 bases at J, with 10 bases between. Germline V lookup: CDR1 LGHNA, CDR2 YSLEER. This CDR3 is 15 amino acids long. CDR3 DNA sequence: TGCGCCAGCAGCCAAGAAGCACAAACCAACTATGGCTACACCTTC. This gives the protein CASSQEAQTNYGYTF.

This clonotype was seen many times. This chain's CDR3 is CASSPGQGVETQYF. As DNA, the CDR3 is TGTGCCAGCAGTCCCGGACAGGGGGTAGAGACCCAGTACTTC. The chain recombines TRBV27 with TRBJ2-5, with 10 bases aligning to TRBD1. Germline V CDR1 and CDR2: MNHEY, SMNVEV (reference sequence). This CDR3 has 14 residues. Losses at the gene ends were 5 bases for V and 4 bases for J; bases not matched to a gene: 4.

This clonotype was detected only a few times. The chain couples TRBV9 to TRBJ2-7; D perhaps matches TRBD1 (6 bases). The V and J ends lost 0 bases and 3 bases respectively, with 13 bases between them. The germline CDR1 and CDR2 sequences are SGDLS and YYNGEE. The length of the CDR3 is 15 residues. The CDR3 region has the DNA TGTGCCAGCAGCGTAGCGGGGACACCCGGCTACGAGCAGTACTTC. This translates into CASSVAGTPGYEQYF.

This rearrangement joins TRBV7-9 to TRBJ1-1, with TRBD1 matching over 7 bases. The J segment lost 0 bases and the V segment lost 5 bases, leaving 9 bases of the junction unmatched. The CDR3 contains 16 residues. CDR1 and CDR2 from the germline V gene are SEHNR and FQNEAQ (reference sequence). The CDR3 DNA follows: TGTGCCAGCAGCGCCGAGCCCGGGACAGTGAACACTGAAGCTTTCTTT. Its translation: CASSAEPGTVNTEAFF.

The chain links TRBV27 to TRBJ1-5; the D gene is possibly TRBD1 (6 bases). This CDR3 is built from 15 residues. Germline loops: CDR1 MNHEY, CDR2 SMNVEV (reference sequence). V was shortened by 6 bases and J by 7 bases, with 19 bases between the two germline ends. The CDR3 here is CASSLGGPEGQPQHF. The CDR3 region has the DNA TGTGCCAGCAGCCTCGGGGGGCCCGAGGGACAGCCCCAGCATTTT.

This clonotype showed up many times. The V gene is TRBV6-5, the J gene TRBJ2-2; D not resolved. V was cut by 2 bases and J by 7 bases, with 11 bases left in between. Germline assignment: CDR1 MNHEY and CDR2 SVGAGI. The CDR3 contains 14 residues. The chain's CDR3 is CASSYVGEVGELFF. The CDR3 nucleotides read TGTGCCAGCAGTTACGTCGGTGAGGTCGGGGAGCTGTTTTTT.